A selection of T cell receptor beta chains follows, all from one sample in a study of OX40 agonist ivuxolimab in advanced cancers. Measured with immunoSEQ multiplex PCR; TCRdb has only the in-frame clones, and not every one. Of 100,000 to 120,000 clones listed, approximately 89% are singletons. The sequencing here drew on CD4+ or CD8+ T cells sorted from blood, taken in a trial of the OX40 agonist ivuxolimab. The receptor source for this set is an adult with an advanced solid tumor such as melanoma, head and neck, liver or kidney cancer. CDR3s include the opening cysteine and the closing phenylalanine or tryptophan. The order of the fields is clone size, V gene, J gene, D gene, CDR3 DNA, CDR3 protein. A D gene is named only where the DNA matches it firmly. The listing skips clone size in some rows; elsewhere it reads once, few, many or a size class.

size: -
V: TRBV28
J: TRBJ2-1
D: -
DNA: TGTGCCAGCAGCCTCTTGAGAGATGAGCAGTTCTTC
CDR3: CASSLLRDEQFF

size: -
V: TRBV18
J: TRBJ1-4
D: -
DNA: TGTGCCAGCTCTCCTACAGGGCCAGCTAATGAAAAACTGTTTTTT
CDR3: CASSPTGPANEKLFF

size: -
V: TRBV5-1
J: TRBJ2-3
D: -
DNA: TGCGCCAGCAGCCCGACGGGGGCAGGGGCAGATACGCAGTATTTT
CDR3: CASSPTGAGADTQYF

size: -
V: TRBV2
J: TRBJ2-3
D: -
DNA: TGTGCCAGCAGTGAATCTATGACTAGCACAGATACGCAGTATTTT
CDR3: CASSESMTSTDTQYF

size: -
V: TRBV5-4
J: TRBJ1-2
D: -
DNA: TGTGCCAGCAGCTTGGGAGCCTTTGGGCATCCTAACTATGGCTACACCTTC
CDR3: CASSLGAFGHPNYGYTF

size: -
V: TRBV9
J: TRBJ1-2
D: -
DNA: TGTGCCAGCAGCGCCCCAATAGGAGGCGGGTTCTATGGCTACACCTTC
CDR3: CASSAPIGGGFYGYTF

size: -
V: TRBV4-1
J: TRBJ2-3
D: -
DNA: TGCGCCAGCAGCGATTCCGTCCGGGGCGCGACAGATACGCAGTATTTT
CDR3: CASSDSVRGATDTQYF

size: -
V: TRBV6-5
J: TRBJ1-1
D: -
DNA: TGTGCCACAACCCGCGGGGGGCGGAACACTGAAGCTTTCTTT
CDR3: CATTRGGRNTEAFF

size: -
V: TRBV7-2
J: TRBJ2-7
D: -
DNA: TGTGCCAGCAGCTCCGGGACTCTTTCCTACGAGCAGTACTTC
CDR3: CASSSGTLSYEQYF

size: -
V: TRBV6-1
J: TRBJ2-2
D: -
DNA: TGTGCCAGCAGTTATGTTACCGGGGAGCTGTTTTTT
CDR3: CASSYVTGELFF

size: -
V: TRBV10-3
J: TRBJ2-1
D: -
DNA: TGTGCCATCAGCCTTAGGACTGACAATGAGCAGTTCTTC
CDR3: CAISLRTDNEQFF

size: few
V: TRBV19
J: TRBJ1-1
D: TRBD1
DNA: TGTGCCAGTAGCCGGGACAGCTCGAATACTGAAGCTTTCTTT
CDR3: CASSRDSSNTEAFF

size: -
V: TRBV27
J: TRBJ1-1
D: -
DNA: TGTGCCAGCAGACGGACGGGCACTGAAGCTTTCTTT
CDR3: CASRRTGTEAFF

size: -
V: TRBV29-1
J: TRBJ1-5
D: -
DNA: TGCAGCGTCGAGGAGGGCGGTCAGCCCCAGCATTTT
CDR3: CSVEEGGQPQHF

size: once
V: TRBV5-4
J: TRBJ2-5
D: -
DNA: TGTGCCAGCAGCCGAGTACCCACAGAGACCCAGTACTTC
CDR3: CASSRVPTETQYF

size: -
V: TRBV9
J: TRBJ2-2
D: TRBD1
DNA: TGTGCCAGCAGCAAGACGACAGGGGGTCCCGTGGACACCGGGGAGCTGTTTTTT
CDR3: CASSKTTGGPVDTGELFF

size: -
V: TRBV6-6
J: TRBJ1-1
D: -
DNA: TGTGCCAGCAGTTACCCCAAGAGAAACACTGAAGCTTTCTTT
CDR3: CASSYPKRNTEAFF

size: once
V: TRBV2
J: TRBJ1-5
D: -
DNA: TGTGCCAGCAGTGACGATGGACGGAGCTACCCCCAGCATTTT
CDR3: CASSDDGRSYPQHF

size: -
V: TRBV6-6
J: TRBJ1-5
D: -
DNA: TGTGCCAGCAGTTCCCCCCGAGAGGAGCAGCCCCAGCATTTT
CDR3: CASSSPREEQPQHF

size: -
V: TRBV30
J: TRBJ2-5
D: -
DNA: TGTGCCTGGAGTACCCGAGAGACCCAGTACTTC
CDR3: CAWSTRETQYF

size: -
V: TRBV7-9
J: TRBJ1-2
D: TRBD1
DNA: TGTGCCAGCAGTTTACAGGGGGCCAGAGATGGCTACACCTTC
CDR3: CASSLQGARDGYTF